This T cell receptor beta chain appears in the sequencing data of a study of blood T cell repertoires in COVID-19. Whole-study context: Whether acute or convalescent, the COVID-19 samples came from the United States, Italy and Spain.

The CDR3 runs to 18 residues. With 5 bases clipped from V and 0 bases from J, the junction kept 12 bases outside the gene matches. Germline V gives CDR1 LNHDA, CDR2 SQIVND (reference sequence). Original handling: It was from reference gene primer amplification that nucleated cell counts were estimated. Here immunoSEQ multiplex PCR was the method, and the copy in TCRdb shows in-frame clones only, minus some. The DNA gave D and trimming, while V, J and clone size come from that table. The sample has about 220,000 clones; about four fifths are singletons. Everyone who took part was about 18 to 89 years old, and they came from about two dozen US areas. Cohorts were based on clinical histories the participants reported.

V usage is TRBV19 and J usage is TRBJ1-1, with 10 bases lining up with TRBD1. The source of this sequence is a woman aged 50 to 60 who had been exposed to COVID-19. Sequences were obtained from PBMCs or T cells enriched from blood (not recorded which). CDR3 in DNA: TGTGCCAGTAGTGGGGGGACAGGGGACGGGTGGATGAACACTGAAGCTTTCTTT. Translated, it gives CASSGGTGDGWMNTEAFF.